There are a few counts of the clone carrying this T cell receptor beta chain. The antigen is undetermined. This CDR3 spans 13 amino acids. V lost 2 bases and J lost 1, with 4 bases in between. CDR1 is SGHDT, CDR2 YYEEEE, per germline. Use of 60 Vbeta and 13 Jbeta primers characterized the PCR. Clones were sequenced by immunoSEQ multiplex PCR, and TCRdb holds only the in-frame ones, with some missing. The sample carries about 86,000 clones, about 75% recorded once. These data originate in a study of cytomegalovirus exposure and HLA in healthy donors. Study outcomes and limitations: The study carried out a later analysis of TCR beta sequences. It associated approximately 15,000 of them with specific HLA alleles at a false discovery rate of 0.05.

The source is a female donor in good health and CMV-seronegative. The V call is TRBV5-6, the J call TRBJ2-1, with no clear D. The sequencing sample was made of PBMCs. CDR3 in DNA: TGTGCCAGCAGCTTCTTGTCCTACAATGAGCAGTTCTTC. As protein: CASSFLSYNEQFF.